A selection of T cell receptor beta chains follows, all from one sample in a study of T cell responses to AZD1222 COVID-19 vaccine. Profiled with immunoSEQ multiplex PCR; TCRdb holds only in-frame clones, not every one. The sample has about 140,000 clones; about nine tenths are singletons. The sample consisted of peripheral blood, taken on day 0 of AZD1222 vaccination. The receptors derive from an adult in good health. The CDR3 runs from the conserved cysteine through the conserved F or W. Each record gives: V gene, J gene, D gene, CDR3 DNA, CDR3 protein. The D gene is left open where the match is weak.

>TRBV2|TRBJ2-5|TRBD1
TGTGCCAGCAACGACAGGGGGAGAAACCAAGAGACCCAGTACTTC
CASNDRGRNQETQYF
>TRBV9|TRBJ2-5|.
TGTGCCAGCAGCGTAGGTCAGGGTGGGGAGACCCAGTACTTC
CASSVGQGGETQYF
>TRBV4-1|TRBJ1-2|.
TGCGCCAGCAGCCAAGTGGGCTACAGGGAGCATGGCTACACCTTC
CASSQVGYREHGYTF
>TRBV6-1|TRBJ1-2|.
TGTGCCAGCAGTGAACGATTCGGGGTTGCGAACTATGGCTACACCTTC
CASSERFGVANYGYTF
>TRBV12-3/TRBV12-4|TRBJ2-3|.
TGTGCCAGCGCGTCTTTGGGCACAGATACGCAGTATTTT
CASASLGTDTQYF
>TRBV30|TRBJ2-5|.
TGTGCCTGGGGCGGACAGCTGTACCAAGAGACCCAGTACTTC
CAWGGQLYQETQYF
>TRBV29-1|TRBJ1-2|.
TGCAGCGCCGAGGGAGGGTATGGCTACACCTTC
CSAEGGYGYTF
>TRBV5-4|TRBJ2-1|.
TGTGCCAGCAGCGACGTCCTGAAGTCCTACAATGAGCAGTTCTTC
CASSDVLKSYNEQFF
>TRBV5-6|TRBJ1-5|.
TGTGCCAGCAGCTTGGCCCCCAATCAGCCCCAGCATTTT
CASSLAPNQPQHF
>TRBV25-1|TRBJ1-5|.
TGTGCCAGCAGTGAATATGGGGGAAGCAATCAGCCCCAGCATTTT
CASSEYGGSNQPQHF
>TRBV7-9|TRBJ2-7|TRBD2
TGTGCCAGCAGCGGAACTAGCGGGAGCCCCTACGAGCAGTACTTC
CASSGTSGSPYEQYF
>TRBV27|TRBJ1-5|.
TGTGCCAGCAGGGGGAGGCAGGGCCTCATTGATCAGCCCCAGCATTTT
CASRGRQGLIDQPQHF
>TRBV6-5|TRBJ1-2|.
TGTGCCAGCGGGTGGGAGGGCTACACCTTC
CASGWEGYTF
>TRBV19|TRBJ2-1|.
TGTGCCAGTACCATGGGGCGGCGGGAAGCCTACAATGAGCAGTTCTTC
CASTMGRREAYNEQFF
>TRBV5-5|TRBJ1-2|.
TGTGCCAGCAGCTTAGGAGTAGTCGCTGGCTACACCTTC
CASSLGVVAGYTF